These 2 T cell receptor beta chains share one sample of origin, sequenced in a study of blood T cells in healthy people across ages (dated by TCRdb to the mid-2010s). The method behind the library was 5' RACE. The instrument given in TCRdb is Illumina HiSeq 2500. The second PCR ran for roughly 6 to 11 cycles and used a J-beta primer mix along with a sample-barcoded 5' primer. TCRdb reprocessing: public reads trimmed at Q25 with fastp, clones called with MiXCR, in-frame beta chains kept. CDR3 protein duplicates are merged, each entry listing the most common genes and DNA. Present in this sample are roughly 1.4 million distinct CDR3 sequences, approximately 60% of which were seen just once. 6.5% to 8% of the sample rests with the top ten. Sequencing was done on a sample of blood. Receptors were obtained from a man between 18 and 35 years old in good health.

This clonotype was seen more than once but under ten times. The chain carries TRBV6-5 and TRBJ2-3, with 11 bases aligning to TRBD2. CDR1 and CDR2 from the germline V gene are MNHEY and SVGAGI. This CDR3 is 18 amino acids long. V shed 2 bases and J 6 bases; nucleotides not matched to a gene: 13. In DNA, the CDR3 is TGTGCCAGCAGTTACGCATTCCGACTAGCGGGGCGTTCGGATACGCAGTATTTT. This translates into CASSYAFRLAGRSDTQYF.

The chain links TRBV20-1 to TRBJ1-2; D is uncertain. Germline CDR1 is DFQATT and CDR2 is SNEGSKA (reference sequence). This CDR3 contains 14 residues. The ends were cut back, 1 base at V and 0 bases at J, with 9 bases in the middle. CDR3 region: CSARGSKANYGYTF. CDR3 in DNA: TGCAGTGCTAGAGGTAGCAAAGCTAACTATGGCTACACCTTC.